This T cell receptor (beta chain) was observed in a study of cytomegalovirus exposure and HLA in healthy donors. The PCR contained 60 Vbeta and 13 Jbeta primers. Clones were sequenced by immunoSEQ multiplex PCR, and TCRdb holds only the in-frame ones, with some missing. The repertoire holds 100,000 to 150,000 clones, with roughly a tenth as singletons. Study results and caveats: When analyzed later, the rates of TCR association showed variation by HLA locus, with DRB1 the most and HLA-C the fewest. It was reported that TCR beta sequences correctly inferred the HLA-A and HLA-B alleles for most subjects. When analyzed later, a missense DCLRE1C variant was found to be linked to TCR beta V- and J-gene trimming.

V dropped 5 bases and J dropped 8; count of bases not matched to a gene: 6. Per the germline V gene, CDR1 is MNHNS and CDR2 is SASEGT. The CDR3 is made up of 15 amino acids. In its sample, this clone was seen many times. What it binds is unknown. Material: PBMCs. The gene calls are TRBV6-1 and TRBJ2-1; 13 nucleotides line up with TRBD2. The receptor was derived from a woman between 18 and 29 years old in good health and CMV-seropositive. As DNA, the CDR3 is TGTGCCAGCAGTAAACTAGCGGGAGGGCCTGATGAGCAGTTCTTC. Translated, it gives CASSKLAGGPDEQFF.